This T cell receptor (beta chain) was obtained from a study of OX40 agonist ivuxolimab in advanced cancers. For the study at large: Intravenous ivuxolimab was administered to patients every 2 weeks at 0.01 to 10 mg/kg. The eligibility criteria allowed prior anti-PD-1, anti-PD-L1 or anti-CTLA-4 therapy, and approximately 42% had some. Two cutaneous melanoma patients and one hepatocellular carcinoma patient, three in all, had partial responses.

The assay was immunoSEQ multiplex PCR, and TCRdb's table has in-frame clones only and misses some. Among about 85,000 clones, 86% were seen once, and the ten largest hold roughly 1.9%. As for this clone: Its target is not known.

Study findings and constraints: There were also nonresponders showing low normalized T-cell clonal expansion.

From germline, CDR1 is GTSNPN and CDR2 SVGIG (reference sequence). The junction had 6 bases not matched to a gene; V was cut back by 3 bases and J by 4 bases. The CDR3 consists of 17 residues. The rearrangement links TRBV30 to TRBJ2-6, with TRBD2 identical over 13 bases. Material: CD4+ or CD8+ T cells sorted from blood, obtained in a trial of the OX40 agonist ivuxolimab. This receptor was obtained from an adult with an advanced solid tumor such as melanoma, head and neck, liver or kidney cancer. As DNA, the CDR3 is TGTGCCTGGAGGACGGGACTAGCGGGGTTGGGGGCCAACGTCCTGACTTTC. Translated, it gives CAWRTGLAGLGANVLTF.